Each of the 25 T cell receptor beta chains below was sequenced from the same sample in a study of shared clonotypes between healthy human individuals. The protocol was immunoSEQ multiplex PCR, while the TCRdb copy is restricted to in-frame clones and leaves out a portion. The sample has a few million clones; approximately 90% are singletons. Sequences were obtained from naive CD4+ T cells from PBMCs. The subset was: CD45RA+ positively selected. The receptors derive from a man between 18 and 35 years old in good health. Some clones in this sample may be carry-over from other donors' samples.

About this clone: This sample includes further DNA sequences coding for the same CDR3. V gene TRBV20-1 combines with J gene TRBJ1-2; a weak D match, TRBD1 (5 bases). The CDR3 covers 11 residues. Germline CDR1 DFQATT, CDR2 SNEGSKA (reference sequence). V was shortened by 1 base and J by 8 bases, with 8 bases between the two germline ends. For the CDR3, the DNA is TGCAGTGCTAGAGTCGGGGGGGGCTACACCTTC. Amino acids: CSARVGGGYTF.

The CDR3 spells CASSRSDRGLNQETQYF. The CDR3, as DNA: TGTGCCAGCTCACGTTCTGACAGGGGGCTAAATCAAGAGACCCAGTACTTC. The V and J genes are TRBV18 and TRBJ2-5, with TRBD1 matching over 10 bases. Trimming cost V 4 bases and J 2 bases; bases outside gene matches: 10. From germline, CDR1 is KGHSH and CDR2 LQKENI. CDR3 length: 17 amino acids.

The rearrangement joins TRBV5-1 to TRBJ2-3; 11 nucleotides match TRBD2. Germline assignment: CDR1 SGHRS and CDR2 YFSETQ. The CDR3 spans 16 residues. V was clipped by 2 bases and J by 3 bases; unmatched bases: 5. The CDR3 here is CASSLRLAGTTDTQYF. CDR3 sequence (DNA): TGCGCCAGCAGCTTACGACTAGCGGGAACGACAGATACGCAGTATTTT.

The chain links TRBV4-1 to TRBJ2-6; unclear D gene. Germline V gene data show CDR1 as MGHRA and CDR2 as YSYEKL. The V and J ends lost 5 bases and 0 bases respectively, with 8 bases between them. The CDR3 spans 15 residues. CDR3 DNA: TGCGCCAGCAGCGTCGGGCCCTCTGGGGCCAACGTCCTGACTTTC. Its protein product is CASSVGPSGANVLTF.

With regard to this clone: This specimen includes other DNA sequences encoding the same CDR3. The chain combines TRBV5-1 with TRBJ1-4; D may be TRBD1 (6 bases). With 0 bases removed from V and 8 bases from J, the gap between germline ends came to 11 bases. The CDR3 consists of 14 residues. Germline V lookup: CDR1 SGHRS, CDR2 YFSETQ. CDR3 coding DNA: TGCGCCAGCAGCTTGGACAGGGTGGGGGAAAAACTGTTTTTT. Its protein is CASSLDRVGEKLFF.

The genes are TRBV10-2 and TRBJ1-4, with no clear D. The CDR3 totals 19 residues. CDR1 and CDR2 (germline): WSHSY, SAAADI. The V and J ends lost 3 bases and 3 bases respectively, with 23 bases between them. This CDR3 is CASSDRARREGGSNEKLFF. DNA of the CDR3: TGCGCCAGCAGTGATCGGGCCCGTCGGGAGGGAGGGTCTAATGAAAAACTGTTTTTT.

In the case of this clone: The same CDR3 is also encoded by other DNA sequences in this sample. The chain joins TRBV29-1 to TRBJ1-1; TRBD1 matches at 7 bases. V shed 5 bases and J 1 base; nucleotides not matched to a gene: 4. The CDR3 is 13 residues long. From germline, CDR1 is SQVTM and CDR2 ANQGSEA. This CDR3 reads CSVRGLRNTEAFF. The CDR3 DNA sequence: TGCAGCGTTAGGGGGCTGAGGAACACTGAAGCTTTCTTT.

The rearrangement links TRBV9 to TRBJ2-7; 13 nucleotides match TRBD2. CDR3 size: 16 residues. V gave up 4 bases and J gave up 1 base; unmatched junction bases: 5. Germline CDR1 is SGDLS and CDR2 is YYNGEE. The CDR3 DNA reads as TGTGCCAGCAGCCCCGGGACTAGCGGGATGTCCTACGAGCAGTACTTC. Its translation: CASSPGTSGMSYEQYF.

The J gene is TRBJ2-5, the V gene TRBV5-1; D tentatively fits TRBD1 or TRBD2 (5 bases each). Trimming took off 7 bases at V and 3 bases at J, with 16 bases between the two ends. The CDR3 covers 14 residues. Germline CDR1 SGHRS, CDR2 YFSETQ. The CDR3 loop reads CASAPLGTEETQYF. The DNA for the CDR3 is TGCGCCAGCGCCCCCTTAGGGACGGAAGAGACCCAGTACTTC.

As to this clone: The sample holds other DNA sequences that translate to the same CDR3. The rearrangement uses TRBV28 and TRBJ2-7, with 11 bases fitting TRBD1. Trimming at V came to 6 bases and at J to 4 bases, leaving 5 bases not matched to a gene. CDR1 MDHEN and CDR2 SYDVKM come from the germline V gene. CDR3 size: 14 residues. The CDR3 nucleotides are TGTGCCAGCAGCCCTGGACAGGGGGCTTACGAGCAGTACTTC. Protein: CASSPGQGAYEQYF.

The chain combines TRBV6-4 with TRBJ1-2; D uncertain. Per germline, CDR1 MRHNA and CDR2 SNTAGT. This CDR3 region has 14 residues. The V end lost 0 bases, the J end lost 8 bases, and 13 bases lay between the germline ends. The CDR3 nucleotides read TGTGCCAGCAGTGACTCGGGAGGGCCCGGGGGCTACACCTTC. Protein product: CASSDSGGPGGYTF.

The chain combines TRBV7-2 with TRBJ1-1, with TRBD1 matching 7 bases. The CDR3 spans 12 residues. The germline gives CDR1 SGHTA, CDR2 FQGNSA. With V trimmed by 2 bases and J by 7 bases, 1 base remained unmatched. The DNA of the CDR3 is TGTGCCAGCAGCTTACAGGGGGTTGAAGCTTTCTTT. It translates to CASSLQGVEAFF.

This chain uses TRBV6-1 with TRBJ2-3; D is unclear. Germline CDR1 reads MNHNS; CDR2 reads SASEGT. The CDR3 loop spans 16 amino acids. The germline V and J ends were trimmed by 4 bases and 2 bases, with 16 bases remaining between them. CDR3 in amino acids: CASSALGTLTTDTQYF. The CDR3 region has the DNA TGTGCCAGCAGTGCCCTGGGAACTCTAACCACAGATACGCAGTATTTT.

Notes on this clone: The sample has other DNA sequences that encode this CDR3 too. J is TRBJ1-1 and V is TRBV19, with no clear D. This CDR3 is 14 amino acids long. V was trimmed by 3 bases and J by 0 bases, leaving 8 bases between them. From germline, CDR1 is LNHDA and CDR2 SQIVND (reference sequence). The CDR3 loop is CASSIPRMNTEAFF. DNA for the CDR3: TGTGCCAGTAGTATCCCCCGAATGAACACTGAAGCTTTCTTT.

In its sample, this clone was seen a few times. In the same sample, other DNA sequences code for this CDR3. The genes are TRBV28 and TRBJ1-2; D not resolved. The V and J ends lost 1 base and 4 bases respectively, with 4 bases between them. Germline V CDR1 and CDR2: MDHEN, SYDVKM. This CDR3 has 12 amino acids. The CDR3 loop is CASSLLGYGYTF. CDR3 DNA sequence: TGTGCCAGCAGTTTATTAGGCTATGGCTACACCTTC.

CDR3 sequence: CASSPRDRGRDEQYF. The CDR3, as DNA: TGCGCCAGCAGCCCTAGGGACAGGGGTCGTGACGAGCAGTACTTC. This chain joins TRBV5-1 and TRBJ2-7; the match to TRBD1 covers 10 bases. The CDR3 is 15 amino acids. Trimming removed 4 bases from V and 5 bases from J; junction bases left unmatched: 9. Germline CDR1 and CDR2: SGHRS and YFSETQ.

The chain employs TRBV10-3 and TRBJ2-1; the D gene is possibly TRBD2 (5 bases). The V end lost 3 bases, the J end lost 0 bases, and 6 bases lay between the germline ends. The CDR3 extends over 14 amino acids. Germline CDR1 reads ENHRY; CDR2 reads SYGVKD. CDR3 amino acids: CAISDRGSYNEQFF. The CDR3 DNA follows: TGTGCCATCAGTGATCGGGGCTCCTACAATGAGCAGTTCTTC.

The chain links TRBV27 to TRBJ1-1; the D is unclear. Germline V gene data show CDR1 as MNHEY and CDR2 as SMNVEV (reference sequence). The V gene lost 1 base and the J gene lost 1 base, with 10 bases spanning the gap. CDR3 size: 15 residues. The CDR3 region has the DNA TGTGCCAGCAGTTTATATGGGGTCGCGAACACTGAAGCTTTCTTT. Amino acid sequence: CASSLYGVANTEAFF.

This clone was observed once. The chain uses TRBV7-9 and TRBJ2-1; possibly TRBD2 for D (5 bases). Trimming pared 3 bases from V and 8 bases from J, leaving 8 bases between. CDR3 length equals 12 residues. Germline V gives CDR1 SEHNR, CDR2 FQNEAQ (reference sequence). The CDR3 nucleotides read TGTGCCAGCAGCTTGCTTAGCGATGAGCAGTTCTTC. It yields the protein CASSLLSDEQFF.

The chain has TRBV19 and TRBJ2-5; D gene unclear. CDR1 and CDR2 from the germline V gene are LNHDA and SQIVND (reference sequence). Trimming removed 6 bases from V and 6 bases from J, with 17 bases in between. The CDR3 is 14 amino acids. Written as DNA, the CDR3 is TGTGCCAGTAGCCCCTTGTTGGAGCGAAAGACCCAGTACTTC. Its protein product is CASSPLLERKTQYF.

Comment on this clone: This sample includes further DNA sequences coding for the same CDR3. The rearrangement links TRBV27 to TRBJ1-2; D gene unclear. Germline V CDR1 and CDR2: MNHEY, SMNVEV (reference sequence). The V end was cut by 6 bases, the J end by 8 bases, with 13 bases between. CDR3 size: 12 residues. The chain's CDR3 is CASSAAGWGYTF. CDR3 DNA: TGTGCCAGCAGCGCAGCCGGTTGGGGCTACACCTTC.

The chain has TRBV7-3 and TRBJ2-7; perhaps TRBD2 as D (5 bases). Germline loops: CDR1 SGHTA, CDR2 FQGTGA. The CDR3 has 14 residues. The V end was cut by 1 base, the J end by 6 bases, with 13 bases between. CDR3 DNA: TGTGCCAGCAGCTTAAGTAGTACCGGAGGCGAGCAGTACTTC. Translation gives CASSLSSTGGEQYF.

V gene TRBV14 combines with J gene TRBJ1-3; D is undetermined. The germline gives CDR1 SGHDN, CDR2 FVKESK. This CDR3 is built from 15 residues. V was trimmed by 4 bases and J by 2 bases, leaving 12 bases between them. CDR3 nucleotide sequence: TGTGCCAGCAGCCCGCTAGGAGGTCCTGGAAACACCATATATTTT. Protein: CASSPLGGPGNTIYF.

The V call is TRBV25-1, the J call TRBJ1-3, with D possibly matching TRBD1 (5 bases). V shed 7 bases and J shed 9 bases, with 13 bases lying between them. Germline lookup yields CDR1 MGHDK and CDR2 SYGVNS. The CDR3 covers 12 residues. CDR3 residues: CASTSLGGTIYF. CDR3 nucleotides: TGTGCCAGCACGTCTTTGGGGGGCACCATATATTTT.

The chain recombines TRBV5-4 with TRBJ2-6, with 14 bases identical to TRBD2. Germline V gene lookup returns CDR1 SGHNT and CDR2 YYREEE (reference sequence). The CDR3 is 18 residues long. J gave up 0 bases and V 5 bases, and 4 bases lay outside the gene matches. The CDR3: CASRRGTSGSSGANVLTF. In nucleotides, the CDR3 is TGTGCCAGCAGACGCGGGACTAGCGGGAGCTCTGGGGCCAACGTCCTGACTTTC.